This TCR beta chain was observed in a study of blood T cell repertoires in COVID-19. About the study: The United States, Italy and Spain were the sources of the acute and convalescent COVID-19 samples. T cells, B-cell-depleted T cells, or PBMCs supplied cDNA or gDNA.

Assignments of participants to cohorts depended upon their own reported clinical history. Original data processing: Scientists estimated how many nucleated cells there were by amplifying reference gene primers. Method: immunoSEQ multiplex PCR; TCRdb's copy keeps in-frame clones and lacks some. V, J and clone size reflect that table, while D and trimming were determined from the DNA. The table records under 450,000 clones, approximately 89% of them present only once. Germline CDR1 MGHRA, CDR2 YSYEKL. V shed 4 bases and J shed 5 bases, with 20 bases lying between them. This CDR3 has 16 residues. Sequenced: PBMCs or T cells enriched from blood (not recorded which). The source of this sequence is a woman aged 40 to 55 who had been exposed to COVID-19. V gene TRBV4-1 combines with J gene TRBJ1-2, with D uncertain. The CDR3, as DNA: TGCGCCAGCAGCCGTCATCTCAGTCTCTCAGGTTATGGCTACACCTTC. Translation: CASSRHLSLSGYGYTF.